The rows below give T cell receptor beta chains drawn from one sample of a study of T-cell reconstitution after alpha-beta-depleted transplantation in children. TCRdb called the PCR reads again in MiXCR, with one record for every CDR3 protein. The sample includes almost 500,000 distinct CDR3 sequences, over 9.5% of them seen just once. Here the sequenced sample was PBMCs, taken before TCRalphabeta/CD19-depleted stem cell transplant. These receptors were obtained from a child aged 2 to 15 with inherited bone marrow failure, due to receive a stem cell transplant. Each CDR3 is given with its conserved first and last residue. The D gene is left open where the match is weak. Size tells how often a clone was seen (once, few, many) or the class of an expanded clone, and some rows leave it out.

>.|TRBJ1-2|many|15|TRBV7-8
CASNQAQGPGASYTF
TGTGCCAGCAACCAGGCCCAGGGACCCGGGGCGAGCTACACCTTC
>TRBD1|TRBJ1-5|many|15|TRBV27
CASSLGTEGHQPQHF
TGTGCCAGCAGTTTGGGGACAGAAGGGCATCAGCCCCAGCATTTT
>TRBD1|TRBJ1-1|many|13|TRBV20-1
CSASRDRTSEAFF
TGCAGTGCTAGCCGGGACAGAACCTCTGAAGCTTTCTTT
>.|TRBJ2-3|many|11|TRBV20-1
CSASFGDTQYF
TGCAGTGCTAGTTTCGGAGATACGCAGTATTTT
>.|TRBJ2-7|many|14|TRBV6-2/TRBV6-3
CASNHRLPTYEQYF
TGTGCCAGCAACCACCGACTTCCTACCTACGAGCAGTACTTC
>.|TRBJ2-7|many|11|TRBV6-2/TRBV6-3
CASSYAYEQYF
TGTGCCAGCAGTTACGCCTACGAGCAGTACTTC
>.|TRBJ2-3|many|13|TRBV28
CASSLVGGDTQYF
TGTGCCAGCAGTTTAGTGGGGGGCGATACGCAGTATTTT
>TRBD1|TRBJ2-3|many|16|TRBV6-1
CASNPSRTGWTDTQYF
TGTGCCAGCAATCCCTCCCGGACAGGGTGGACAGATACGCAGTATTTT
>.|TRBJ1-6|few|17|TRBV7-9
CASSPGTGSFGNSPLHF
TGTGCCAGCAGCCCGGGAACAGGGTCGTTCGGAAATTCACCCCTCCACTTT
>.|TRBJ2-5|.|11|TRBV12-3/TRBV12-4
CPDGDLWTQYF
TGTCCAGACGGGGACTTGTGGACCCAGTACTTC
>.|TRBJ2-4|few|14|TRBV7-7
CASRDSLAKNIQYF
TGTGCTAGCCGGGACTCCTTAGCCAAAAACATTCAGTACTTC
>.|TRBJ1-3|many|16|TRBV11-2
CASSWPDGPFGNTIYF
TGTGCCAGCAGCTGGCCCGACGGGCCCTTCGGAAACACCATATATTTT
>.|TRBJ2-4|.|15|TRBV4-3
CASSQRSGTGNIQYF
TGCGCCAGCAGCCAAAGATCCGGGACCGGAAACATTCAGTACTTC
>TRBD2|TRBJ2-3|.|15|TRBV30
CAWSVRGVSTDTQYF
TGTGCCTGGAGTGTACGGGGGGTTAGCACAGATACGCAGTATTTT
>.|TRBJ2-1|.|16|TRBV6-2/TRBV6-3
CASSYSTGLEGNEQFF
TGTGCCAGCAGTTACTCGACGGGACTGGAGGGCAATGAGCAGTTCTTC
>.|TRBJ2-7|many|13|TRBV19
CASSAGPAYEQYF
TGTGCCAGTAGTGCAGGACCGGCCTACGAGCAGTACTTC
>.|TRBJ2-3|many|14|TRBV10-3
CATQTLDPTDTQYF
TGTGCCACCCAGACGCTTGACCCCACAGATACGCAGTATTTT
>.|TRBJ2-3|many|15|TRBV21-1
CASSKSRKGPDTQYF
TGTGCCAGCAGCAAAAGTCGGAAGGGGCCGGATACGCAGTATTTT
>TRBD2|TRBJ2-2|many|15|TRBV20-1
CSARKTSGNTGELFF
TGCAGTGCTCGAAAGACTAGCGGTAACACCGGGGAGCTGTTTTTT